This TCR beta chain was documented in a study of a mutant IDH1 vaccine in newly diagnosed glioma. As for time point: week 5, during vaccination. The content of each vaccine dose was 300 ug of mutant IDH1 20-mer peptide, and topical imiquimod accompanied it. Data came from immunoSEQ multiplex PCR; TCRdb stores just in-frame clones and leaves some out. The data contain around 30,000 clones, 45% to 70% of them seen just once; the ten biggest clones take up 11%. V shed 6 bases and J 7 bases; nucleotides not matched to a gene: 11. Per germline, CDR1 KGHSH and CDR2 LQKENI. There are 14 residues in the CDR3. Notes on this clone: Its specificity is not known.

This sample comprised PBMCs, obtained from a glioma patient whose treatment included an IDH1 peptide vaccine. V gene TRBV18 combines with J gene TRBJ1-2; the match to TRBD1 covers 7 bases. The source of this sequence is a woman aged 18 to 35 with glioma. Here the CDR3 DNA reads TGTGCCAGCTCGACCCTCCCTACAGGGGTTGGCTACACCTTC. Protein product: CASSTLPTGVGYTF.